Detailed here is one T cell receptor beta chain. The antigen it recognizes is unknown. No base qualities exist here, and no much larger clone lies one base off it. TCR beta libraries were generated from genomic DNA with the immunoSEQ kit, following the manufacturer's recommendations. For library preparation, a first multiplex PCR was performed with proprietary primers, followed by a second PCR in which unique barcodes were added, and bead cleanups were performed after each round. Each sample batch included a kit-provided positive control reaction and a negative control reaction. The final libraries were assessed on an Agilent 4200 TapeStation D1000 ScreenTape, pooled by volume, and quantified by qPCR. Sequencing was performed on an Illumina NextSeq500 with a MidOutput 150-cycle cartridge, and 156 Read1 and 15 Index1 cycles were run with kit custom primers. The pooled library was loaded at roughly 1 pM with approximately 18% PhiX control spiked in. As for the authors' bioinformatics: The vendor-processed data were analyzed in R, and a clonotype was defined as all T cells that share the same CDR3 nucleotide sequence. In the clone abundance analyses, frequencies were normalized to the 10,000 most abundant clones in each sample. Public T cell clones, which averaged fewer than five per sample, were excluded before analysis. A difference in abundance of at least 32-fold between compartments was used to define tumor-enriched and baseline blood-enriched clonotypes. A beta-binomial differential abundance model was used to identify clonotypes that were expanded or contracted between blood time points. Similarity between tumor and blood repertoires was quantified using the Baroni-Urbani and Buser coefficient, and groups were compared with two-tailed Wilcoxon tests in R. Here the immuneACCESS table is served through TCRdb, limited to in-frame sequences with V and J called. Missing clones are a known gap in these copies; in checked studies unresolved V genes cover under half, and the rest lacks a known reason. The D gene and trimming were derived from the DNA, and the V and J assignments and clone size from that table. This sample has about 140,000 clones in its table, and approximately 87% of those were observed once. The top ten constitute under 30% of the sample.

This sample stems from a study of radiation and T cells in renal cell carcinoma (dated by TCRdb to the early 2020s). The study in broad terms: Samples came from a clinical trial, in which primary renal cell carcinomas received 15 Gy stereotactic body radiation therapy followed by nephrectomy 4 weeks later. A total of 4,016,671 unique CDR3 nucleotide sequences, encoding 2.5 million to 3 million unique CDR3 amino acid sequences, were found across all 50 or so samples. TCR beta sequencing covered some 55 samples in total, comprising roughly 26 tumors and about 27 peripheral blood samples. Overall results and qualifications from the work: Top tumor clonotypes rose in blood from baseline to 2 weeks post-radiation, then contracted by 4 weeks, suggesting transient expansion of tumor-resident clones. Blood repertoire dynamics were not followed beyond 4 weeks after treatment. With a single-armed trial design, the study had no way to address how radiation dose or scheduling affects the TCR repertoire. No pretreatment tumor biopsies were available, so the baseline intratumoral presence of clonotypes could not be determined.

What this sample's time point label stands for: baseline pretreatment blood. This specimen's treatment or condition label, interpreted: 15 Gy SBRT to primary tumor, nephrectomy 4 weeks later. To follow tumor-enriched clonotypes, serial peripheral blood was collected from radiation-treated patients at baseline and at 2 weeks and 4 weeks after SBRT. Every patient's renal cell carcinoma showed clear cell pathology. Genomic DNA for TCR sequencing was prepared using the QIAamp DNA Blood Mini Kit (Qiagen). The analyses included just those samples that passed every quality control check. Sequenced here: blood, sampled from a patient whose treatment included radiotherapy and nephrectomy. This TCR was recovered from a woman in her fifties or sixties with renal cell carcinoma.

The CDR3 has the sequence CASSFSTPGGADYGYTF. The nucleotides read TGTGCCAGCAGCTTCAGTACCCCAGGGGGCGCCGACTATGGCTACACCTTC. Recombination linked TRBV7-6 to TRBJ1-2; 8 of the junction bases match TRBD1. CDR1 SGHVS and CDR2 FNYEAQ are derived from the germline V gene. Here V drops 3 bases and J drops 3 bases, and the junction holds 12 bases not matched to any gene. The CDR3 starts with the cysteine, ends with the phenylalanine, and has 17 residues. Only the CDR3 DNA stays, 51 bases, in frame from base 1.